This T cell receptor beta chain was recorded in a study of OX40 agonist ivuxolimab in advanced cancers. Across the study: Partial responses were seen in three patients, one with hepatocellular carcinoma and two with cutaneous melanoma.

Study results and limitations: Expansion of clones was among the lowest in partial responders at 0.1-3.0 mg/kg. The mean number of expanded clones was higher in CD8+ T cells than in CD4+.

Blood samples were obtained at baseline, cycle 4 day 1, and cycle 7 day 1. Regarding this clone: Its antigen is currently unknown.

Germline V gene data show CDR1 as PRHDT and CDR2 as FYEKMQ (reference sequence). Trimming left V 5 bases short and J 8 bases short, with 13 bases between. This CDR3 spans 13 amino acids. The protocol was immunoSEQ multiplex PCR, while the TCRdb copy is restricted to in-frame clones and leaves out a portion. Of under 25,000 clones listed, 75% to 85% are singletons. The receptor comes from an adult with an advanced solid tumor such as melanoma, head and neck, liver or kidney cancer. This sample comprised CD4+ or CD8+ T cells sorted from blood, obtained in a trial of the OX40 agonist ivuxolimab. V and J are TRBV13 and TRBJ2-1; weak D call: TRBD2 (6 bases). This CDR3 reads CASSPTSRDEQFF. The CDR3 DNA reads TGTGCCAGCAGCCCCACTAGCCGCGATGAGCAGTTCTTC.